Listed below are T cell receptor beta chains from one sample, sequenced in a study of blood T cell repertoires in COVID-19. TCRdb keeps only in-frame clones here, not all; method: immunoSEQ multiplex PCR. This table holds roughly 450,000 clones, 90% found once. The sequencing input was PBMCs or T cells enriched from blood (not recorded which). The receptors here all came from a man between 18 and 35 years old who had recovered from COVID-19. CDR3s include the opening cysteine and the closing phenylalanine or tryptophan. Fields, in order: clone size, J gene, V gene, D gene, CDR3 DNA, CDR3 protein. D genes are given only for firm matches. Clone size, where shown, is once, few, many, or a class for clones that have expanded.

clone size: -; J gene: TRBJ2-5; V gene: TRBV5-4; D gene: TRBD2; CDR3 DNA: TGTGCCTGGAAGGTGGGACTAGCGGAAGAGACCCAGTACTTC; CDR3 protein: CAWKVGLAEETQYF
clone size: -; J gene: TRBJ1-1; V gene: TRBV5-1; D gene: TRBD1; CDR3 DNA: TGCGCCAGCAGCTTAAAAACAGGGGGAAACACTGAAGCTTTCTTT; CDR3 protein: CASSLKTGGNTEAFF
clone size: -; J gene: TRBJ2-7; V gene: TRBV3-1/TRBV3-2; D gene: TRBD2; CDR3 DNA: TGTGCCAGCAGCCACTCGTCGGGAGGGGGGAGCTCCTACGAGCAGTACTTC; CDR3 protein: CASSHSSGGGSSYEQYF
clone size: -; J gene: TRBJ1-1; V gene: TRBV5-1; D gene: TRBD1; CDR3 DNA: TGCGCCAGCAGCATACGGACAGGGGGAAACACTGAAGCTTTCTTT; CDR3 protein: CASSIRTGGNTEAFF
clone size: -; J gene: TRBJ2-1; V gene: TRBV9; D gene: TRBD2; CDR3 DNA: TGTGCCAGCAGCTCTACTAGCGGGGGAGCAAGGGACAATGAGCAGTTCTTC; CDR3 protein: CASSSTSGGARDNEQFF
clone size: few; J gene: TRBJ1-4; V gene: TRBV15; D gene: -; CDR3 DNA: TGTGCCACCAGCAGAGGAGCACAGGCAACTAATGAAAAACTGTTTTTT; CDR3 protein: CATSRGAQATNEKLFF
clone size: -; J gene: TRBJ1-4; V gene: TRBV7-6; D gene: -; CDR3 DNA: TGTGCCAGCAGCTTAATCCGAGGACAGACGTATGAAAAACTGTTTTTT; CDR3 protein: CASSLIRGQTYEKLFF
clone size: -; J gene: TRBJ1-3; V gene: TRBV14; D gene: -; CDR3 DNA: TGTGCCAGCAGCCAAGATCCCTGGGGGGGCTTAAGTAACACCATATATTTT; CDR3 protein: CASSQDPWGGLSNTIYF
clone size: -; J gene: TRBJ2-3; V gene: TRBV11-3; D gene: TRBD1; CDR3 DNA: TGTGCCAGCAGCTTCGGACAGGGCGACACAGATACGCAGTATTTT; CDR3 protein: CASSFGQGDTDTQYF
clone size: -; J gene: TRBJ1-6; V gene: TRBV6-2/TRBV6-3; D gene: -; CDR3 DNA: TGTGCCAGCAGTTACGACAGCGTAGTCCACTTT; CDR3 protein: CASSYDSVVHF